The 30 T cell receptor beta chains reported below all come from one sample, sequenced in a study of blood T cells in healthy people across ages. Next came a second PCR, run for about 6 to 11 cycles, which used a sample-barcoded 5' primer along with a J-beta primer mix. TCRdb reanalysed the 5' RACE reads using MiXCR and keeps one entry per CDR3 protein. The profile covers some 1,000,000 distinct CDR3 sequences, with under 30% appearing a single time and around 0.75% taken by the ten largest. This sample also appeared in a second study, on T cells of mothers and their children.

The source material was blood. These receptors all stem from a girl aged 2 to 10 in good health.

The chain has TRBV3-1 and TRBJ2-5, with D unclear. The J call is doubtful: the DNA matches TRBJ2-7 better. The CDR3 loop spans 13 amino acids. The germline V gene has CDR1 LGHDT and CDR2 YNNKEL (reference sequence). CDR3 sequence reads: CASSSQERDEQYF. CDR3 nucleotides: TGTGCCAGCAGCTCCCAAGAAAGGGACGAGCAGTACTTC.

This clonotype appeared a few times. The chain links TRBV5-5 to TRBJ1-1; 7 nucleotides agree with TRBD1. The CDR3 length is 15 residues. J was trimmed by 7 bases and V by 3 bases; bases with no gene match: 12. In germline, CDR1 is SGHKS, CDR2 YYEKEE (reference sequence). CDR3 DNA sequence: TGTGCCAGCAGCTGGTACGGGACAGAACTCCTTGAAGCTTTCTTT. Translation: CASSWYGTELLEAFF.

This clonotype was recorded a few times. The CDR3: CASSLTRAYNEQFF. The CDR3 nucleotides are TGTGCCAGCAGTTTAACTCGGGCCTACAATGAGCAGTTCTTC. This chain links TRBV27 with TRBJ2-5; D not certain. Judging by the DNA end, TRBJ2-1 fits better; the J call may be wrong. The CDR3 runs to 14 residues. Germline CDR1 MNHEY, CDR2 SMNVEV (reference sequence).

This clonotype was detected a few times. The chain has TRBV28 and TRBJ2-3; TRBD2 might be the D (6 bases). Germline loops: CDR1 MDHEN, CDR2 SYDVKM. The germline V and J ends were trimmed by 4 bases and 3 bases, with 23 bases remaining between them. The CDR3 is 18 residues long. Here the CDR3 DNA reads TGTGCCAGCAGTTATTTAACCATCGGGGGTGAAAAGACAGATACGCAGTATTTT. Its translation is CASSYLTIGGEKTDTQYF.

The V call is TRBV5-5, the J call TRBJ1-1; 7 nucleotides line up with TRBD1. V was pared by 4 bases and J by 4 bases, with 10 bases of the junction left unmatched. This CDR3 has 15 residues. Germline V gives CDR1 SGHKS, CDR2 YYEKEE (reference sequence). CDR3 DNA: TGTGCCAGCAGCCGAGGGGCCCGACAGGGCACTGAAGCTTTCTTT. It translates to CASSRGARQGTEAFF.

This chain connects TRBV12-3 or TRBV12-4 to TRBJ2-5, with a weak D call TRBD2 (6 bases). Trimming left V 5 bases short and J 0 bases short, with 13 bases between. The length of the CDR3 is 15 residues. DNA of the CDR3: TGTGCCAGCAGTGAATTGGCGGGGTACCAAGAGACCCAGTACTTC. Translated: CASSELAGYQETQYF.

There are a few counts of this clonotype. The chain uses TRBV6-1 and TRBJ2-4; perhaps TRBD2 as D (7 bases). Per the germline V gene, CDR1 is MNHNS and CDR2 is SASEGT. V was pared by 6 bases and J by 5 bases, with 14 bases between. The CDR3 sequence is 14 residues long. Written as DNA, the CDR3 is TGTGCCAGCAGGGCGGGGGCAGAGCAAAACATTCAGTACTTC. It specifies CASRAGAEQNIQYF.

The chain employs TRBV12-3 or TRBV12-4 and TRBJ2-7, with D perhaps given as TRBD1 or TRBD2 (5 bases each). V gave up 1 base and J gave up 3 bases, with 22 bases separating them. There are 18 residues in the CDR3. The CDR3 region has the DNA TGTGCCAGCAGTTTAGTAGTGGGGGACGTTTTCGGGGTCTACGAGCAGTACTTC. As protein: CASSLVVGDVFGVYEQYF.

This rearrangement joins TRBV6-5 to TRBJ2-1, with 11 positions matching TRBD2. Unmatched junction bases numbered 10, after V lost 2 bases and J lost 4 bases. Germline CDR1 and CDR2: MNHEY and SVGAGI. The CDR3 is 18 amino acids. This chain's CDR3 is CASSYNRLAGTNYNEQFF. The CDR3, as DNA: TGTGCCAGCAGTTACAACCGACTAGCGGGAACCAATTACAATGAGCAGTTCTTC.

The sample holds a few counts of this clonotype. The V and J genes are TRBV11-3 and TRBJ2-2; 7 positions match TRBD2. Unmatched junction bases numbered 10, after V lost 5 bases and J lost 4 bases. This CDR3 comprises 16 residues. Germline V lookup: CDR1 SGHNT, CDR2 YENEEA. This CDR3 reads CASSPPWGGGTGELFF. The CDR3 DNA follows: TGTGCCAGCAGCCCTCCATGGGGGGGAGGCACCGGGGAGCTGTTTTTT. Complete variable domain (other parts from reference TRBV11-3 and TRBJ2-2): EAGVVQSPRYKIIEKKQPVAFWCNPISGHNTLYWYLQNLGQGPELLIRYENEEAVDDSQLPKDRFSAERLKGVDSTLKIQPAELGDSAVYLCASSPPWGGGTGELFFGEGSRLTVL.

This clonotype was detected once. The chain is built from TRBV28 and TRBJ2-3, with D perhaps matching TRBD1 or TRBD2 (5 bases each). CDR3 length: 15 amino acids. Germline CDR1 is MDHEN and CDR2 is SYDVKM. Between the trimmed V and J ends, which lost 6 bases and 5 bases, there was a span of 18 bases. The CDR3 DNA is TGTGCCAGCAGCCTCGGGACGAGGGGTGGAGATACGCAGTATTTT. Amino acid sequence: CASSLGTRGGDTQYF. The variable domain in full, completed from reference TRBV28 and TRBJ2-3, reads DVKVTQSSRYLVKRTGEKVFLECVQDMDHENMFWYRQDPGLGLRLIYFSYDVKMKEKGDIPEGYSVSREKKERFSLILESASTNQTSMYLCASSLGTRGGDTQYFGPGTRLTVL.

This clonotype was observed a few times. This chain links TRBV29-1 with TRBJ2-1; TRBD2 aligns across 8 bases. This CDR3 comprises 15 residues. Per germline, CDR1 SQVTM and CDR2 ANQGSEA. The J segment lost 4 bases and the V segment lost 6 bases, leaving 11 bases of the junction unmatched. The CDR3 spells CSVTLTSGLYNEQFF. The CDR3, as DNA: TGCAGCGTGACCCTCACTAGCGGATTATACAATGAGCAGTTCTTC.

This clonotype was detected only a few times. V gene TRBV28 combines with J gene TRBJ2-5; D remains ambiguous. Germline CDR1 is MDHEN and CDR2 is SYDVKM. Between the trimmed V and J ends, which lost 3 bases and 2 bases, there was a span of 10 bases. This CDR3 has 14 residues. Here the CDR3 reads CASSFVSFQETQYF. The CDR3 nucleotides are TGTGCCAGCAGTTTTGTATCCTTTCAAGAGACCCAGTACTTC.

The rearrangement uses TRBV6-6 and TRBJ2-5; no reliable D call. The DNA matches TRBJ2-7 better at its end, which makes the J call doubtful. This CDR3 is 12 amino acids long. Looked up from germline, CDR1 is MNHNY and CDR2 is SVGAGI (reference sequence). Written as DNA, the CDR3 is TGTGCCAGCAGCCTCTACATCGGCGAGCAGTACTTC. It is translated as CASSLYIGEQYF.

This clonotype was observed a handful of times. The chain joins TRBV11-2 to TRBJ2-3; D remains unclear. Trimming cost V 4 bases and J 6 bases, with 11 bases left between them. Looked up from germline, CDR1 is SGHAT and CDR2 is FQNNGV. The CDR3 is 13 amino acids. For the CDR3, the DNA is TGTGCCAGCAGCTCCATTAGACTCGATACGCAGTATTTT. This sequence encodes CASSSIRLDTQYF.

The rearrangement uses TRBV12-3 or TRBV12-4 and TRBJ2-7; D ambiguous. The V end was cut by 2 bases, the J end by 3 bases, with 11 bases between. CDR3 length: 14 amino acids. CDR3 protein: CASSLPGSLYEQYF. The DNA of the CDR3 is TGTGCCAGCAGTTTACCGGGCTCACTCTACGAGCAGTACTTC.

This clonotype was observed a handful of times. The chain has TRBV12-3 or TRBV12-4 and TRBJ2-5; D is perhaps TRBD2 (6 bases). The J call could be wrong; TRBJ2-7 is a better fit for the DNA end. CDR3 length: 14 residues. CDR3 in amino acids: CASSFEEGSYEQYF. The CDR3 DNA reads TGTGCCAGCAGTTTTGAGGAGGGCTCCTACGAGCAGTACTTC.

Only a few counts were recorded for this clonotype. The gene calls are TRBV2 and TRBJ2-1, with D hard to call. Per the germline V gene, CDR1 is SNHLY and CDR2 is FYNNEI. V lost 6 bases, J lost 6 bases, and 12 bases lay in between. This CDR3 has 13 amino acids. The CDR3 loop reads CASSSRVFNEQFF. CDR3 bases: TGTGCCAGCAGCTCTCGGGTCTTCAATGAGCAGTTCTTC.

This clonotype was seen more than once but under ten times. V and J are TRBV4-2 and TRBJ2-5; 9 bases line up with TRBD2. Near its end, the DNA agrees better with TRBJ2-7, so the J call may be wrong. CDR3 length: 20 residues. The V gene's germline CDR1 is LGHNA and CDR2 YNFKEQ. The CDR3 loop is CASSQIVRGRGGDDLYEQYF. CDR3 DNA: TGTGCCAGCAGCCAAATCGTTCGCGGGAGGGGCGGGGACGATCTCTACGAGCAGTACTTC.

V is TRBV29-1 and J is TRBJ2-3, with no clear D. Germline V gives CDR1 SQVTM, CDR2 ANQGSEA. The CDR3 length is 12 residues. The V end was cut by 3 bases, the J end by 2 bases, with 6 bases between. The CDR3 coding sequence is TGCAGCGTTGATGGATCCACAGATACGCAGTATTTT. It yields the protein CSVDGSTDTQYF.

This chain's CDR3 is CASSGTGFGMANVLTF. CDR3 sequence (DNA): TGTGCCAGCAGCGGGACAGGGTTTGGTATGGCCAACGTCCTGACTTTC. The V gene is TRBV7-2, the J gene TRBJ2-6, with 9 bases matching TRBD1. The V and J ends lost 5 bases and 6 bases, in that order; junction bases with no gene match: 8. In germline, CDR1 is SGHTA, CDR2 FQGNSA. The CDR3 spans 16 residues.

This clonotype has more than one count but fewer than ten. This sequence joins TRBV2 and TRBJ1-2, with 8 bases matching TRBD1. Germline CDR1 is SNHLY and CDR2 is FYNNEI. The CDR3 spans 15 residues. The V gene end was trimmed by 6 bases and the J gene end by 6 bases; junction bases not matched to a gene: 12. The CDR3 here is CASRGPGQGLNGYTF. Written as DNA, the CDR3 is TGTGCCAGCAGAGGCCCAGGACAGGGACTAAATGGCTACACCTTC.

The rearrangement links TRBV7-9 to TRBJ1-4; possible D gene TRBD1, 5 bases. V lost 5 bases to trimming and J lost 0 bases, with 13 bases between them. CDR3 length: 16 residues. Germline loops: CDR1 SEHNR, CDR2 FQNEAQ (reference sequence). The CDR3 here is CASSGSRDSTNEKLFF. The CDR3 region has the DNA TGTGCCAGCAGCGGAAGCCGGGACTCAACTAATGAAAAACTGTTTTTT.

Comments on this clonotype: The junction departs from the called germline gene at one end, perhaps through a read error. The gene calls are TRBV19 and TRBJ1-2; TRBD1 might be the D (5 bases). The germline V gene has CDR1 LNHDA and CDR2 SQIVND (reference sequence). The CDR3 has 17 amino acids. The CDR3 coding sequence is TGTGCCAGCAGTATGGGGACCTTGGATAGCCTTAACTATGGCTACACCTTC. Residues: CASSMGTLDSLNYGYTF.

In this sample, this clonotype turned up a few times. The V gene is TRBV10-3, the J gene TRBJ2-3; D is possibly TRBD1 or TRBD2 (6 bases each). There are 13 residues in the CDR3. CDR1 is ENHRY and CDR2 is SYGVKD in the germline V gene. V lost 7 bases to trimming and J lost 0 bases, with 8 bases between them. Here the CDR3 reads CAITGASTDTQYF. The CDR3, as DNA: TGTGCCATCACGGGGGCGAGCACAGATACGCAGTATTTT.

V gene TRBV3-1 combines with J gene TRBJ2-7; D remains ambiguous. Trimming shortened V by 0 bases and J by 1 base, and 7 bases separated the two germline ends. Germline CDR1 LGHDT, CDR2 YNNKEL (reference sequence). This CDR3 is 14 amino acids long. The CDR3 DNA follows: TGTGCCAGCAGCCAAGACCTACTGTCCTACGAGCAGTACTTC. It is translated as CASSQDLLSYEQYF.

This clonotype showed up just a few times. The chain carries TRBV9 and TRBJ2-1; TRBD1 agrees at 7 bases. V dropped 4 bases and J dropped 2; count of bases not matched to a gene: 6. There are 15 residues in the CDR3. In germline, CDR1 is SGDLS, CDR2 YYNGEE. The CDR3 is CASSLRDSAYNEQFF. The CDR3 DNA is TGTGCCAGCAGCCTCCGGGACAGCGCCTACAATGAGCAGTTCTTC.

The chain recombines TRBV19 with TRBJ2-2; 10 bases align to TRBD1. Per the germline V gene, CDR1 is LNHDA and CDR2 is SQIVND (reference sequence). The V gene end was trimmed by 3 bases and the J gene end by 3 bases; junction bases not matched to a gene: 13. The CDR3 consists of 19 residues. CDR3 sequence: CASSINRDRGWDYTGELFF. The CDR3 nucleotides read TGTGCCAGTAGTATCAACCGGGACAGGGGTTGGGATTACACCGGGGAGCTGTTTTTT.

In DNA form, the CDR3 reads TGTGCCAGCAGTTACGGGCGGTACCAAGAGACCCAGTACTTC. Its translation: CASSYGRYQETQYF. The chain uses TRBV6-5 and TRBJ2-5; D not resolved. Germline CDR1 reads MNHEY; CDR2 reads SVGAGI. The CDR3 is made up of 14 amino acids. V lost 2 bases to trimming and J lost 0 bases, with 7 bases between them.

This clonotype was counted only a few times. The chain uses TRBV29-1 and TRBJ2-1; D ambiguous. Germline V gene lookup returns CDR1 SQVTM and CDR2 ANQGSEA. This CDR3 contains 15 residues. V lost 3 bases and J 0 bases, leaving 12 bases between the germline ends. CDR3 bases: TGCAGCGTTGACCAAACGGCCGACTCCTACAATGAGCAGTTCTTC. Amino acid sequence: CSVDQTADSYNEQFF.